One sample yielded the 22 T cell receptor beta chains listed below, sequenced in a study of identical twins. TCRdb passed the 5' RACE reads through MiXCR, listing each CDR3 protein once. The top ten hold under 3.5% of the sample, which has 570,000 or so distinct CDR3 sequences, approximately 9.6% seen once. These records were also assigned to another study, of yellow fever vaccine responses in identical twins.

Sequencing used PBMCs. The receptor set was obtained from a woman in her late teens or twenties in good health.

The chain links TRBV18 to TRBJ2-7; unclear D gene. Germline CDR1 and CDR2: KGHSH and LQKENI. V lost 3 bases and J 0 bases, leaving 9 bases between the germline ends. The CDR3 loop spans 14 amino acids. The CDR3 loop is CASSPPKSSYEQYF. CDR3 in DNA: TGTGCCAGCTCACCGCCCAAGAGCTCCTACGAGCAGTACTTC.

This clonotype showed up many times. The rearrangement uses TRBV20-1 and TRBJ2-7; TRBD1 matches at 7 bases. Germline V lookup: CDR1 DFQATT, CDR2 SNEGSKA (reference sequence). J was trimmed by 2 bases and V by 6 bases; bases with no gene match: 13. This CDR3 spans 15 amino acids. The CDR3, as DNA: TGCAGTGCGAGGGGGCGCACAATGAACCCCTACGAGCAGTACTTC. Translating gives CSARGRTMNPYEQYF.

In this sample, this clonotype turned up many times. This chain links TRBV20-1 with TRBJ2-3; 9 bases map to TRBD2. The germline gives CDR1 DFQATT, CDR2 SNEGSKA (reference sequence). V shed 0 bases, J shed 2 bases, and the junction held 6 bases outside the gene matches. The CDR3 length is 16 residues. The CDR3 region is CSARDPSGTSTDTQYF. In nucleotides, the CDR3 is TGCAGTGCTAGAGATCCTAGCGGGACTTCCACAGATACGCAGTATTTT.

In its sample, this clonotype was seen a few times. The V call is TRBV5-6, the J call TRBJ2-1, with TRBD2 matching over 7 bases. The CDR3 runs 13 residues. Germline loops: CDR1 SGHDT, CDR2 YYEEEE. The trim removed 4 bases at V and 6 bases at J, leaving 4 bases unmatched. CDR3 amino acids: CASSDRLANEQFF. The CDR3 region has the DNA TGTGCCAGCAGCGATAGACTAGCCAATGAGCAGTTCTTC.

The chain uses TRBV7-9 and TRBJ1-5; no definite D call. Germline CDR1 SEHNR, CDR2 FQNEAQ (reference sequence). There are 12 residues in the CDR3. V was shortened by 4 bases and J by 5 bases, with 6 bases between the two germline ends. DNA for the CDR3: TGTGCCAGCAGCTATGGGGATCAGCCCCAGCATTTT. Protein: CASSYGDQPQHF.

The rearrangement links TRBV2 to TRBJ2-3, with 15 bases aligning to TRBD2. Germline CDR1 SNHLY, CDR2 FYNNEI. CDR3 length: 18 residues. The CDR3 DNA reads TGTACCCGCAGTGTCGGGACTAGCGGGGGGAACGATGAAGATACGCAGTATTTT. Protein: CTRSVGTSGGNDEDTQYF.

This clonotype came up many times. J is TRBJ2-7 and V is TRBV7-2, with 10 bases identical to TRBD2. Per the germline V gene, CDR1 is SGHTA and CDR2 is FQGNSA. Trimming took 1 base from V and 3 from J; bases not matched to a gene: 3. CDR3 length: 15 residues. This CDR3 reads CASSLDTSGIYEQYF. The CDR3 coding sequence is TGTGCCAGCAGCTTAGATACTAGCGGGATCTACGAGCAGTACTTC.

This clonotype was seen at least ten times. The chain joins TRBV6-1 to TRBJ2-3; 8 positions agree with TRBD1. The junction had 7 bases not matched to a gene; V was cut back by 6 bases and J by 5 bases. The germline CDR1 and CDR2 sequences are MNHNS and SASEGT. The CDR3 extends over 14 amino acids. For the CDR3, the DNA is TGTGCCAGCAGCATCACAGGGGGAGAAGATACGCAGTATTTT. This encodes CASSITGGEDTQYF.

This clonotype was recorded many times. This chain uses TRBV12-3 or TRBV12-4 with TRBJ2-7; tentatively, D is TRBD1 (5 bases). The length of the CDR3 is 13 residues. Trimming cost V 2 bases and J 5 bases, with 10 bases left between them. CDR3: CASSLQGGHEQYF. CDR3 in DNA: TGTGCCAGCAGTTTACAGGGTGGCCACGAGCAGTACTTC.

This clonotype was detected only a few times. The chain combines TRBV20-1 with TRBJ2-1, with D unresolved. CDR1 and CDR2 (germline): DFQATT, SNEGSKA (reference sequence). With 6 bases removed from V and 6 bases from J, the gap between germline ends came to 12 bases. The CDR3 is 12 amino acids. The CDR3 sequence is CSAPTKTNEQFF. In nucleotides, the CDR3 is TGCAGTGCCCCCACAAAGACCAATGAGCAGTTCTTC.

This clonotype was seen more than once but under ten times. This chain links TRBV6-5 with TRBJ2-1, with a weak D call TRBD1 (6 bases). The CDR3 spans 16 residues. CDR1 is MNHEY and CDR2 is SVGAGI in the germline V gene. Trimming shortened V by 0 bases and J by 1 base, and 10 bases separated the two germline ends. The chain's CDR3 is CASSYSQGLSYNEQFF. The CDR3, as DNA: TGTGCCAGCAGTTACTCGCAGGGGCTATCCTACAATGAGCAGTTCTTC.

This chain joins TRBV28 and TRBJ2-7, with 9 bases matching TRBD2. V trimming: 7 bases; J trimming: 6 bases; junction bases outside the gene matches: 7. CDR3 size: 13 residues. Germline CDR1 reads MDHEN; CDR2 reads SYDVKM. DNA of the CDR3: TGTGCCAGCAAGTTGAGACTAGCGGCCGAGCAGTACTTC. Encoded protein: CASKLRLAAEQYF. The variable domain in full, completed from reference TRBV28 and TRBJ2-7, reads DVKVTQSSRYLVKRTGEKVFLECVQDMDHENMFWYRQDPGLGLRLIYFSYDVKMKEKGDIPEGYSVSREKKERFSLILESASTNQTSMYLCASKLRLAAEQYFGPGTRLTVT.

This clonotype was seen ten or more times. The chain recombines TRBV27 with TRBJ2-7, with 7 bases matching TRBD2. The ends lost 8 bases at V and 2 bases at J; junction bases unmatched: 9. CDR1 is MNHEY and CDR2 is SMNVEV in the germline V gene (reference sequence). The CDR3 runs to 14 residues. The CDR3 nucleotides read TGTGCCAGCGGGGAGGGGTCAGGGACCTACGAGCAGTACTTC. This codes for CASGEGSGTYEQYF.

This sequence joins TRBV20-1 and TRBJ2-1, with unresolved D. The V and J ends lost 0 bases and 5 bases respectively, with 17 bases between them. The CDR3 has 16 residues. The germline gives CDR1 DFQATT, CDR2 SNEGSKA (reference sequence). This chain's CDR3 is CSARDPWTSAHNEQFF. The CDR3 DNA reads as TGCAGTGCTAGAGATCCGTGGACCTCTGCCCACAATGAGCAGTTCTTC.

In this sample, this clonotype turned up many times. This CDR3 reads CSVLKEGDTQYF. The CDR3 coding sequence is TGCAGCGTTCTCAAAGAGGGTGATACGCAGTATTTT. V and J are TRBV29-1 and TRBJ2-3, with D perhaps TRBD2 (5 bases). CDR1 is SQVTM and CDR2 is ANQGSEA in the germline V gene. The V and J ends lost 5 bases and 6 bases respectively, with 12 bases between them. CDR3 length: 12 residues.

This clonotype was counted between two and nine times. The V call is TRBV6-2 or TRBV6-3, the J call TRBJ2-1, with a tentative D call TRBD1 (5 bases). The V and J ends lost 4 bases and 6 bases respectively, with 16 bases between them. Germline values: CDR1 MNHEY, CDR2 SVGEGT. The CDR3 covers 15 residues. CDR3 loop: CASSSDNYMPNEQFF. CDR3 DNA sequence: TGTGCCAGCAGTTCGGACAATTATATGCCCAATGAGCAGTTCTTC.

This clonotype was counted many times. The rearrangement uses TRBV5-1 and TRBJ2-1; D uncertain. The germline gives CDR1 SGHRS, CDR2 YFSETQ. The CDR3 spans 13 residues. The V and J ends lost 0 bases and 9 bases respectively, with 10 bases between them. CDR3 nucleotides: TGCGCCAGCAGCTTGGGGCCTCCGGGTGAGCAGTTCTTC. Protein product: CASSLGPPGEQFF.

This clonotype was observed many times. This chain joins TRBV7-6 and TRBJ2-1; 7 nucleotides match TRBD2. J was trimmed by 3 bases and V by 5 bases; bases with no gene match: 10. Germline assignment: CDR1 SGHVS and CDR2 FNYEAQ. This CDR3 contains 16 residues. The CDR3 region is CASSGGSGAGYNEQFF. The CDR3 bases are TGTGCCAGCAGCGGGGGGAGCGGGGCAGGCTACAATGAGCAGTTCTTC.

This clonotype was detected only a few times. The rearrangement uses TRBV7-2 and TRBJ2-7; 9 bases are shared with TRBD2. This CDR3 is 16 amino acids long. The V segment lost 1 base and the J segment 2 bases; nucleotides outside the gene matches: 6. Germline V gene lookup returns CDR1 SGHTA and CDR2 FQGNSA. CDR3 bases: TGTGCCAGCAGCTTAGGCCCTAGCGGGATAGCCTACGAGCAGTACTTC. Translating it yields CASSLGPSGIAYEQYF.

This clonotype was detected many times. The V and J genes are TRBV7-3 and TRBJ2-5, with 15 bases identical to TRBD2. The CDR3 is 15 residues long. V lost 5 bases to trimming and J lost 5 bases; unmatched junction nucleotides: 3. Germline CDR1 is SGHTA and CDR2 is FQGTGA. Here the CDR3 reads CASSPGLAGGETQYF. The CDR3 DNA is TGTGCCAGCAGCCCCGGACTAGCGGGAGGGGAGACCCAGTACTTC.

This rearrangement joins TRBV30 to TRBJ2-7; possibly TRBD1 for D (6 bases). This CDR3 has 14 residues. Germline CDR1 GTSNPN, CDR2 SVGIG (reference sequence). V lost 2 bases, J lost 2 bases, and 13 bases lay in between. CDR3 in DNA: TGTGCCTGGAGTCCGGACAGAACCACCTACGAGCAGTACTTC. Its translation is CAWSPDRTTYEQYF.

This clonotype came up a few times. The chain carries TRBV6-5 and TRBJ1-6; possibly TRBD1 for D (5 bases). V lost 0 bases and J 0 bases, leaving 12 bases between the germline ends. CDR1 and CDR2 (germline): MNHEY, SVGAGI. CDR3 size: 18 residues. This chain's CDR3 is CASSYSGRGSSYNSPLHF. The CDR3 DNA follows: TGTGCCAGCAGTTACTCGGGAAGGGGAAGCTCCTATAATTCACCCCTCCACTTT.